The sequence of this T cell receptor (beta chain) was determined in a study of regulatory T cells in long-lasting Graves disease. Germline lookup yields CDR1 DFQATT and CDR2 SNEGSKA (reference sequence). The trim removed 3 bases at V and 4 bases at J, leaving 9 bases unmatched. The CDR3 contains 16 residues. Noted time point: persistent/refractory GD, antithyroid drugs over 5 years with positive TRAb. Researchers made the TCR library from RNA that was extracted from PBMCs. Through Arm-PCR of CDR3 regions and iRepertoire HTBI primers, TCR beta libraries were built. In the authors' methods: From all samples, identification returned over 11 TRBJ and 60 to 80 TRBV segments. One entry per CDR3 protein, called by TCRdb with MiXCR from the multiplex PCR reads. TCRdb's processing, not the study's, gives the V and J calls here. The sample consists of some 420,000 distinct CDR3 sequences, 22% of them appearing once.

This sequence joins TRBV20-1 and TRBJ2-7; 13 bases map to TRBD2. The TCR comes from a female donor with Graves disease. Sequencing was performed on peripheral blood mononuclear cells (PBMCs), taken when the disease was refractory, from a patient treated with antithyroid drugs. CDR3: CSASLWGTSGKYEQYF. CDR3 nucleotide sequence: TGCAGTGCTAGCCTTTGGGGGACTAGCGGGAAATACGAGCAGTACTTC.